This is a list of T cell receptor beta chains from one sample in a study of blood T cell repertoires in COVID-19. Using immunoSEQ multiplex PCR, the repertoire was profiled, and TCRdb retains in-frame clones only, with some absent. The profile shows around 100,000 clones, less than 95% of them singletons. Input material: peripheral blood. The receptors shown here come from a man younger than 30 with COVID-19, enrolled during active disease. Each CDR3 is given with its conserved first and last residue. The order of the fields is J gene, V gene, clone size, D gene, CDR3 protein, CDR3 DNA. The D gene is left open where the match is weak. Expanded clones are given a class, and other clones once, few, many or no size at all.

J: TRBJ2-7
V: TRBV9
size: NA
D: NA
CDR3: CASSVDLGAYEQYF
DNA: TGTGCCAGCAGCGTAGACCTCGGGGCCTACGAGCAGTACTTC

J: TRBJ2-3
V: TRBV29-1
size: NA
D: NA
CDR3: CSAGGTGKATDTQYF
DNA: TGCAGCGCGGGGGGGACAGGTAAAGCCACAGATACGCAGTATTTT

J: TRBJ1-5
V: TRBV27
size: NA
D: TRBD1
CDR3: CASSLRDRNSNQPQHF
DNA: TGTGCCAGCAGTTTACGGGACAGAAATAGCAATCAGCCCCAGCATTTT

J: TRBJ2-2
V: TRBV3-1/TRBV3-2
size: few
D: NA
CDR3: CASKPRRGGNTGELFF
DNA: TGTGCCAGCAAGCCCAGGAGGGGAGGGAACACCGGGGAGCTGTTTTTT

J: TRBJ2-5
V: TRBV7-2
size: NA
D: NA
CDR3: CASSRTTGLVTQYF
DNA: TGTGCCAGCAGCCGGACGACGGGACTCGTTACCCAGTACTTC

J: TRBJ2-1
V: TRBV29-1
size: once
D: TRBD2
CDR3: CSVCPSGRALEQFF
DNA: TGCAGCGTTTGCCCTAGCGGGAGGGCCCTGGAGCAGTTCTTC

J: TRBJ2-1
V: TRBV3-1/TRBV3-2
size: NA
D: TRBD2
CDR3: CASSQDLSSGIYNEQFF
DNA: TGTGCCAGCAGCCAAGATCTGTCTAGCGGGATCTACAATGAGCAGTTCTTC

J: TRBJ1-2
V: TRBV14
size: NA
D: NA
CDR3: CASSPRRGNFGYTF
DNA: TGTGCCAGCAGCCCTCGCAGGGGTAATTTCGGCTACACCTTC

J: TRBJ2-7
V: TRBV5-5
size: NA
D: NA
CDR3: CASIPGTSYEQYF
DNA: TGTGCCAGCATCCCCGGGACAAGCTACGAGCAGTACTTC

J: TRBJ1-5
V: TRBV28
size: NA
D: NA
CDR3: CASRRLTGSGQPQHF
DNA: TGTGCCAGCAGACGACTAACAGGGTCTGGGCAGCCCCAGCATTTT

J: TRBJ2-1
V: TRBV9
size: NA
D: TRBD1
CDR3: CASSPRDREGHEQFF
DNA: TGTGCCAGCAGCCCCCGGGACAGGGAGGGTCATGAGCAGTTCTTC

J: TRBJ1-1
V: TRBV7-9
size: NA
D: NA
CDR3: CASSSSRSRSGPYEAFF
DNA: TGTGCCAGCAGCTCCTCCCGATCGAGGTCAGGGCCGTATGAAGCTTTCTTT

J: TRBJ2-1
V: TRBV6-5
size: NA
D: NA
CDR3: CASSAEGLYNEQFF
DNA: TGTGCCAGCAGCGCGGAAGGCCTGTACAATGAGCAGTTCTTC

J: TRBJ1-5
V: TRBV6-5
size: NA
D: NA
CDR3: CASSRDSNQPQHF
DNA: TGTGCCAGCAGCCGGGACTCAAATCAGCCCCAGCATTTT

J: TRBJ1-1
V: TRBV5-1
size: NA
D: NA
CDR3: CASSLTAEGRATEAFF
DNA: TGCGCCAGCAGCTTGACCGCGGAGGGGCGGGCCACTGAAGCTTTCTTT

J: TRBJ1-1
V: TRBV19
size: NA
D: NA
CDR3: CASTNLRRGPVTEAFF
DNA: TGTGCCAGTACCAACTTAAGGCGGGGGCCGGTCACTGAAGCTTTCTTT

J: TRBJ2-1
V: TRBV6-2/TRBV6-3
size: NA
D: NA
CDR3: CASSFVFGEGYNEQFF
DNA: TGTGCCAGCAGTTTTGTGTTCGGAGAGGGCTACAATGAGCAGTTCTTC

J: TRBJ2-7
V: TRBV5-6
size: NA
D: TRBD1
CDR3: CASSSTLTGTGIYEQYF
DNA: TGTGCCAGCAGCTCTACCCTTACCGGGACAGGGATCTACGAGCAGTACTTC

J: TRBJ2-7
V: TRBV29-1
size: NA
D: NA
CDR3: CSVEDPGSSYEQYF
DNA: TGCAGCGTTGAAGATCCAGGTTCTTCCTACGAGCAGTACTTC

J: TRBJ2-7
V: TRBV7-9
size: NA
D: TRBD1
CDR3: CASSSGPRGRYEQYF
DNA: TGTGCCAGCAGCTCCGGTCCCAGGGGGCGGTACGAGCAGTACTTC

J: TRBJ2-1
V: TRBV18
size: NA
D: NA
CDR3: CASSPSGGFYNEQFF
DNA: TGTGCCAGCTCACCTAGCGGAGGATTCTACAATGAGCAGTTCTTC

J: TRBJ1-6
V: TRBV4-1
size: NA
D: TRBD1
CDR3: CASSRGTVLNSPLHF
DNA: TGCGCCAGCAGCCGGGGGACAGTCCTTAATTCACCCCTCCACTTT

J: TRBJ1-2
V: TRBV6-2/TRBV6-3
size: once
D: NA
CDR3: CASSYSFRQPGTYGYTF
DNA: TGTGCCAGCAGTTACTCGTTTCGACAGCCAGGAACCTATGGCTACACCTTC

J: TRBJ1-2
V: TRBV28
size: NA
D: NA
CDR3: CASSLLGSNYGYTF
DNA: TGTGCCAGCAGTTTACTTGGCAGTAACTATGGCTACACCTTC

J: TRBJ2-7
V: TRBV30
size: NA
D: TRBD1
CDR3: CAWQNGQVVDEQYF
DNA: TGTGCCTGGCAAAATGGACAGGTAGTTGACGAGCAGTACTTC

J: TRBJ1-1
V: TRBV28
size: once
D: TRBD1
CDR3: CASTFTPTGGTEAFF
DNA: TGTGCCAGCACCTTTACCCCGACAGGGGGGACTGAAGCTTTCTTT